This note documents a single T cell receptor (beta chain) sequence. The sample is drawn from a study of CD8 T cells in Susac syndrome. In blood CD8+ and CD4+ T cells, TCR beta underwent sequencing. Negative isolation yielded CD8+ and CD4+ T cells; FACS enriched TEMRA cells. With random hexamers, reverse transcription was performed on 0.5 to 1 ug of RNA. Multiplex PCR with immunoSEQ amplified the TCR beta CDR3 across 54 Vbeta and 13 Jbeta. TCRdb processed the immunoSEQ multiplex PCR reads anew with MiXCR; each CDR3 protein has one entry. The sample lists hundreds of thousands of distinct CDR3 sequences, about 93% seen once, with 0.07% to 0.09% in the top ten. This CDR3 is 14 amino acids long. Germline V gives CDR1 MNHEY, CDR2 SVGEGT. V shed 5 bases and J shed 6 bases, with 17 bases lying between them.

The specimen was CD4+ T cells from PBMCs. This clonotype was obtained from a human donor with multiple sclerosis. The J gene is TRBJ2-7, the V gene TRBV6-2 or TRBV6-3, with a weak D call TRBD1 (5 bases). The CDR3: CASSPLDTRGEQYF. In nucleotides, the CDR3 is TGTGCCAGCAGTCCTTTGGACACCCGCGGCGAGCAGTACTTC.